This TCR beta chain came from a study of T cells expressing NK-cell markers (dated by TCRdb to 2020 to 2021). In the study overall: Under ten donors provided sorted CD3+CD56+NKG2C+, CD3+CD56+NKG2C- and CD3+CD56-NKG2C+ T-cell subsets, whose TCR beta-chain repertoires were profiled. Among the eight sequenced donors, only one was HCMV-seronegative, while the other seven were HCMV-seropositive. The study sequenced eight donors, all healthy volunteers chosen at random: three men and five women. The libraries were sequenced on Illumina HiSeq 2000/2500, MiSeq or NextSeq, producing 2 x 150 bp reads. Results and caveats for the whole study, not just this receptor: Those dominant clonotypes were again the most abundant among CD3+CD56-NKG2C+ cells in four donors, at about 28.3-65%. For several donors, the dominant CD3+CD56+NKG2C+ clonotypes were among the top 10 CD8+ clonotypes and accounted for roughly 1.0-7.5% of CD8+ T cells. Whether the expanded NKG2C-expressing T cell clones were specific for HCMV antigens was left unclear.

Worth noting for this clonotype: The target of this receptor is not known.

HCMV serostatus was determined by detecting HCMV-specific IgG in serum with a commercial ELISA kit. Ficoll density gradient centrifugation was used to isolate peripheral blood mononuclear cells from blood. Counted from cysteine to phenylalanine, this CDR3 has 13 amino acids. No DNA sequence was recorded. As encoded in the germline V gene, CDR1 is MNHNS while CDR2 is SASEGT. Sequencing used an Illumina HiSeq 2000. TCR beta cDNA libraries were made by 5'RACE template switching that added a universal primer site and unique molecular identifiers. Synthesis of cDNA was primed from the TCR beta constant segment and was followed by two consecutive PCR amplification steps. The authors' analysis ran thus. MIGEC handled demultiplexing of the reads and grouping by UMI, while MiTCR was used to assemble and quantify clonotypes. Only TCR cDNA sequences supported by at least two reads were kept to exclude erroneous sequences. The tcR package was used for downstream repertoire analysis, and clonotypes were matched across fractions by CDR3 nucleotide sequence plus V segment. Antigen specificity was annotated against VDJdb with VDJmatch, allowing one amino acid substitution in CDR3. TCRdb reprocessed the reads and provides one entry for every CDR3 protein sequence; no DNA is given. TCRdb's processing, not the study's, gives the V and J calls here. This sample's clone table shows roughly 390,000 distinct CDR3 sequences. Around 5.2% of the sample belongs to the ten largest clones.

The rearrangement joined TRBV6-1 to TRBJ2-7; TCRdb indicates TRBD1, and absent DNA this call remains unverified. Sequenced: blood T cells: a sorted CD56 or NKG2C T cell subset, CD4+ or CD8+ T cells, or bulk PBMC T cells (not recorded which). The TCR originated in a man aged 18-69 years in good health. The CDR3 protein sequence reads: CARIKRGEYEQYF.